This TCR beta chain was sequenced for a study of technical replicates of blood from a handful of donors. The assay was immunoSEQ multiplex PCR, and TCRdb's table has in-frame clones only and misses some. The table includes about 94,000 clones, around 95% detected once. The V gene end was trimmed by 3 bases and the J gene end by 2 bases; junction bases not matched to a gene: 15. Germline V CDR1 and CDR2: SNHLY, FYNNEI. The CDR3 sequence is 19 residues long. The sample was T cells isolated from PBMCs. This sequence was found in a human donor in good health. V usage is TRBV2 and J usage is TRBJ2-1; TRBD1 matches 8 bases. CDR3 sequence (DNA): TGTGCCAGCAGTGACCCCCTGGACAGGGTTAGTATCGCCTACAATGAGCAGTTCTTC. Amino acid sequence: CASSDPLDRVSIAYNEQFF.